This T cell receptor beta chain was identified during a study of blood T cell repertoires in COVID-19. Study as a whole: From the United States, Italy and Spain came samples of acute and convalescent COVID-19.

The protocol was immunoSEQ multiplex PCR, while the TCRdb copy is restricted to in-frame clones and leaves out a portion. The table includes about 190,000 clones, about 81% detected once. This study enrolled people aged roughly 18 to 100 from approximately 24 US geographic areas. Trimming left V 2 bases short and J 3 bases short, with 17 bases between. The germline CDR1 and CDR2 sequences are MDHEN and SYDVKM. The CDR3 has 16 residues. The sequence was collected from a woman in her twenties or thirties who had recovered from COVID-19. The chain uses TRBV28 and TRBJ2-7; possible D gene TRBD1, 7 bases. The sequenced material came from PBMCs or T cells enriched from blood (not recorded which). This chain's CDR3 is CASSLTPGGRIYEQYF. The CDR3, as DNA: TGTGCCAGCAGTTTAACCCCAGGGGGGCGGATCTACGAGCAGTACTTC.